Listed below are T cell receptor beta chains from one sample, sequenced in a study of T cells in severe cutaneous drug reactions. TCRdb reprocessed the multiplex PCR reads, with one entry per CDR3 protein and no DNA. Recorded here are about 6,600 distinct CDR3 sequences; the top ten clones represent around 30%. Sequences were obtained from cells from a skin blister. The receptors derive from a human donor with toxic epidermal necrolysis, a severe cutaneous drug reaction. Both conserved end residues are part of each CDR3. Fields, in order: clone size, V gene, J gene, CDR3 protein. Only part of the rows carry a size: once, few, many, or a class if the clone is expanded.

clone_size: NA
v_call: TRBV4-3
j_call: TRBJ2-5
cdr3_aa: CASSQDRTGRGETQYF

clone_size: NA
v_call: TRBV27
j_call: TRBJ2-1
cdr3_aa: CASSPGGSEQFF

clone_size: NA
v_call: TRBV5-1
j_call: TRBJ1-2
cdr3_aa: CASSLDSYAGYTF

clone_size: NA
v_call: TRBV10-3
j_call: TRBJ1-1
cdr3_aa: CAISEPREGNTEAFF

clone_size: NA
v_call: TRBV7-8
j_call: TRBJ2-1
cdr3_aa: CASSLTSGKNEQFF

clone_size: NA
v_call: TRBV28
j_call: TRBJ2-7
cdr3_aa: CASSASAGEGYEQYF

clone_size: NA
v_call: TRBV10-3
j_call: TRBJ2-6
cdr3_aa: CAISPRGDSGANVLTF

clone_size: NA
v_call: TRBV10-3
j_call: TRBJ2-3
cdr3_aa: CATVAGTYTDTQYF

clone_size: NA
v_call: TRBV6-5
j_call: TRBJ2-5
cdr3_aa: CASSRLGNQETQYF

clone_size: medium-sized
v_call: TRBV28
j_call: TRBJ1-4
cdr3_aa: CASSLQVKEKLFF

clone_size: medium-sized
v_call: TRBV28
j_call: TRBJ2-5
cdr3_aa: CASSLYWGETQYF

clone_size: medium-sized
v_call: TRBV28
j_call: TRBJ2-7
cdr3_aa: CASSFSGEVYEQYF

clone_size: NA
v_call: TRBV5-6
j_call: TRBJ2-1
cdr3_aa: CASSLETSILF

clone_size: medium-sized
v_call: TRBV28
j_call: TRBJ2-1
cdr3_aa: CASNPDSYNEQFF

clone_size: NA
v_call: TRBV18
j_call: TRBJ1-1
cdr3_aa: CASSPSGTPTTEAFF

clone_size: medium-sized
v_call: TRBV30
j_call: TRBJ2-2
cdr3_aa: CAWHREAGGTGELFF

clone_size: NA
v_call: TRBV28
j_call: TRBJ1-4
cdr3_aa: CASSLSVATNEKLFF

clone_size: medium-sized
v_call: TRBV28
j_call: TRBJ1-5
cdr3_aa: CASSQGFWQPQHF

clone_size: NA
v_call: TRBV28
j_call: TRBJ2-1
cdr3_aa: CASSLSAGGPYNEQFF

clone_size: medium-sized
v_call: TRBV27
j_call: TRBJ2-7
cdr3_aa: CASSARTVISSYEQYF

clone_size: NA
v_call: TRBV7-8
j_call: TRBJ2-7
cdr3_aa: CASSDLGPGDVSEQYF

clone_size: NA
v_call: TRBV9
j_call: TRBJ1-1
cdr3_aa: CASSADRGPMNTEAFF

clone_size: NA
v_call: TRBV28
j_call: TRBJ2-1
cdr3_aa: CASSVVSYNEQFF

clone_size: NA
v_call: TRBV10-3
j_call: TRBJ2-2
cdr3_aa: CAILDGNTGELFF

clone_size: NA
v_call: TRBV19
j_call: TRBJ2-7
cdr3_aa: CASDQGHQSSYEQYF

clone_size: NA
v_call: TRBV24-1
j_call: TRBJ2-4
cdr3_aa: CATSKRVERDIQYF

clone_size: NA
v_call: TRBV4-1
j_call: TRBJ2-1
cdr3_aa: CASSQVTSGITTEQFF

clone_size: NA
v_call: TRBV10-3
j_call: TRBJ2-7
cdr3_aa: CAISPGQGAGEQYF

clone_size: NA
v_call: TRBV5-5
j_call: TRBJ2-3
cdr3_aa: CASSLQRDTQYF

clone_size: NA
v_call: TRBV2
j_call: TRBJ2-7
cdr3_aa: CASPSIGGSYEQYF

clone_size: large
v_call: TRBV9
j_call: TRBJ2-1
cdr3_aa: CASSAGGNPNEQFF

clone_size: NA
v_call: TRBV7-2
j_call: TRBJ1-1
cdr3_aa: CASSSQVNTEAFF

clone_size: NA
v_call: TRBV29-1
j_call: TRBJ2-1
cdr3_aa: CSVAWGGGLVENEQFF

clone_size: NA
v_call: TRBV4-3
j_call: TRBJ2-7
cdr3_aa: CASSELAGDAYEQYF

clone_size: NA
v_call: TRBV6-2/TRBV6-3
j_call: TRBJ2-7
cdr3_aa: CASSPWEEQYF

clone_size: NA
v_call: TRBV28
j_call: TRBJ2-5
cdr3_aa: CASRTGSWGQETQYF

clone_size: NA
v_call: TRBV4-3
j_call: TRBJ1-2
cdr3_aa: CASSQRNAGLAGYTF

clone_size: NA
v_call: TRBV4-2
j_call: TRBJ2-7
cdr3_aa: CAGSQDPLTSGYERYF

clone_size: NA
v_call: TRBV4-3
j_call: TRBJ2-1
cdr3_aa: CASSQARKQFF

clone_size: NA
v_call: TRBV10-1
j_call: TRBJ2-1
cdr3_aa: CASSASGGNEQFF

clone_size: NA
v_call: TRBV5-6
j_call: TRBJ1-1
cdr3_aa: CASSLGGNTEAFF

clone_size: NA
v_call: TRBV6-4
j_call: TRBJ2-1
cdr3_aa: CASSEYGSYNGQFF

clone_size: NA
v_call: TRBV20-1
j_call: TRBJ2-7
cdr3_aa: CSAQTAYPYEQYF

clone_size: NA
v_call: TRBV7-9
j_call: TRBJ2-1
cdr3_aa: CASIGGYEQFF

clone_size: NA
v_call: TRBV27
j_call: TRBJ2-3
cdr3_aa: CASSLRTTHTDTQYF

clone_size: NA
v_call: TRBV28
j_call: TRBJ1-1
cdr3_aa: CASRPGQGNTEAFF

clone_size: NA
v_call: TRBV27
j_call: TRBJ2-1
cdr3_aa: CASSDLELGPFGEQFF

clone_size: NA
v_call: TRBV14
j_call: TRBJ2-7
cdr3_aa: CASRDGTGANYEQYF

clone_size: NA
v_call: TRBV11-2
j_call: TRBJ1-1
cdr3_aa: CASSNPATPVAFF

clone_size: NA
v_call: TRBV20-1
j_call: TRBJ1-1
cdr3_aa: CSARDLQGLGEAFF

clone_size: medium-sized
v_call: TRBV7-8
j_call: TRBJ2-1
cdr3_aa: CASSTYNNEQFF

clone_size: NA
v_call: TRBV2
j_call: TRBJ1-1
cdr3_aa: CASREGTAGEAFF